The next 23 T cell receptor beta chains were all read from a single sample in a study of shared clonotypes between healthy human individuals. Sequencing used immunoSEQ multiplex PCR; TCRdb keeps in-frame clones, though not all of them. Of some 500,000 clones listed, 70% to 85% are singletons. Sequences were obtained from PBMCs. The receptors were gathered from a woman between 40 and 55 years old in good health. Some clones in this sample may be carry-over from other donors' samples.

This clone has a handful of counts. Other DNA sequences in this specimen translate into the identical CDR3. This sequence joins TRBV7-9 and TRBJ1-1; D not certain. V shed 1 base and J shed 1 base, with 4 bases lying between them. The V gene's germline CDR1 is SEHNR and CDR2 FQNEAQ (reference sequence). The CDR3 runs to 13 residues. In DNA form, the CDR3 reads TGTGCCAGCAGCTTAGGAACGAACACTGAAGCTTTCTTT. Translation gives CASSLGTNTEAFF.

The rearrangement uses TRBV5-4 and TRBJ2-5; no reliable D call. The germline V gene encodes CDR1 SGHNT and CDR2 YYREEE (reference sequence). With 4 bases removed from V and 5 bases from J, the gap between germline ends came to 18 bases. The CDR3 is made up of 15 amino acids. CDR3 bases: TGTGCCAGCAGCAACCAACGGACGGGTGCGGAGACCCAGTACTTC. Residues: CASSNQRTGAETQYF.

This chain joins TRBV28 and TRBJ2-2, with TRBD1 matching over 9 bases. V dropped 7 bases and J dropped 3; count of bases not matched to a gene: 6. CDR1 and CDR2 (germline): MDHEN, SYDVKM. This CDR3 comprises 15 residues. Here the CDR3 DNA reads TGTGCCAGCACCATCGGACAGGGGTACACCGGGGAGCTGTTTTTT. This codes for CASTIGQGYTGELFF. The full variable domain, with the rest looked up from reference TRBV28 and TRBJ2-2, is DVKVTQSSRYLVKRTGEKVFLECVQDMDHENMFWYRQDPGLGLRLIYFSYDVKMKEKGDIPEGYSVSREKKERFSLILESASTNQTSMYLCASTIGQGYTGELFFGEGSRLTVL.

In its sample, this clone was seen once. This chain links TRBV5-4 with TRBJ2-3, with a weak D call TRBD2 (5 bases). The V end was cut by 2 bases, the J end by 8 bases, with 12 bases between. This CDR3 has 13 amino acids. Germline CDR1 SGHNT, CDR2 YYREEE (reference sequence). CDR3 region: CASSFNRDGTQYF. CDR3 DNA sequence: TGTGCCAGCAGCTTTAATCGGGATGGTACGCAGTATTTT.

For this clone: A far larger clone is one nucleotide away, so this likely arose from a read error. Other nucleotide sequences in the sample specify the same CDR3. The V gene is TRBV18, the J gene TRBJ1-3; TRBD1 matches 10 bases. With 3 bases clipped from V and 2 bases from J, the junction kept 4 bases outside the gene matches. The CDR3 totals 16 residues. Looked up from germline, CDR1 is KGHSH and CDR2 is LQKENI. Here the CDR3 reads CASSPDRGVAGNTIYF. In DNA, the CDR3 is TGTGCCAGCTCACCGGACAGGGGGGTTGCTGGAAACACCATATATTTT. The whole variable domain, remainder taken from reference TRBV18 and TRBJ1-3, is NAGVMQNPRHLVRRRGQEARLRCSPMKGHSHVYWYRQLPEEGLKFMVYLQKENIIDESGMPKERFSAEFPKEGPSILRIQQVVRGDSAAYFCASSPDRGVAGNTIYFGEGSWLTVV.

This clone has only one observation. The CDR3 bases are TGTGCCAGCATCCCGGGGACAGATACGCAGTATTTT. It codes for CASIPGTDTQYF. The V and J genes are TRBV21-1 and TRBJ2-3; no DNA check was done on the table's D call, TRBD2. TRBV21-1 is assigned pseudogene status. The CDR3 spans 12 residues.

The V gene is TRBV9, the J gene TRBJ2-7, with 10 bases lining up with TRBD1. The V and J ends lost 3 bases and 6 bases, in that order; junction bases with no gene match: 9. Germline CDR1 SGDLS, CDR2 YYNGEE. The length of the CDR3 is 15 residues. CDR3 DNA sequence: TGTGCCAGCAGCGGCCGGACAGGGGGGGCTTCCGAGCAGTACTTC. This encodes CASSGRTGGASEQYF.

The chain links TRBV11-2 to TRBJ2-3; D is perhaps TRBD2 (6 bases). The CDR3 consists of 14 residues. Looked up from germline, CDR1 is SGHAT and CDR2 is FQNNGV. Between the trimmed V and J ends, which lost 1 base and 5 bases, there was a span of 10 bases. The CDR3 DNA reads TGTGCCAGCAGCTTAGGACTAGGTCAAGATACGCAGTATTTT. This codes for CASSLGLGQDTQYF. Together with reference TRBV11-2 and TRBJ2-3, the CDR3 gives the full variable domain: EAGVAQSPRYKIIEKRQSVAFWCNPISGHATLYWYQQILGQGPKLLIQFQNNGVVDDSQLPKDRFSAERLKGVDSTLKIQPAKLEDSAVYLCASSLGLGQDTQYFGPGTRLTVL.

The chain links TRBV18 to TRBJ1-2; D is ambiguous. The V gene lost 3 bases and the J gene lost 8 bases, with 16 bases spanning the gap. From germline, CDR1 is KGHSH and CDR2 LQKENI. The CDR3 contains 14 residues. The CDR3 loop is CASSPSPRLGGYTF. For the CDR3, the DNA is TGTGCCAGCTCACCGAGTCCCCGCCTCGGGGGCTACACCTTC.

This clone was picked up one time. The V call is TRBV2, the J call TRBJ1-5, with TRBD1 matching 10 bases. Germline trimming cut 11 bases from V and 6 bases from J; bases unmatched to any gene: 13. Germline CDR1 and CDR2: SNHLY and FYNNEI. The CDR3 covers 15 residues. CDR3 in DNA: TGTGCCCGCGGGGCCCGGACAGGGGGGGGTCAGCCCCAGCATTTT. Amino acids: CARGARTGGGQPQHF.

The genes are TRBV7-2 and TRBJ1-1, with D possibly matching TRBD1 (5 bases). CDR1 is SGHTA, CDR2 FQGNSA, per germline. This CDR3 comprises 15 residues. The V end lost 3 bases, the J end lost 2 bases, and 13 bases lay between the germline ends. The DNA for the CDR3 is TGTGCCAGCAGCTTTGAGGGGATAGGAAACACTGAAGCTTTCTTT. Translation gives CASSFEGIGNTEAFF.

The sample holds one count of this clone. V gene TRBV7-9 combines with J gene TRBJ2-7; weak D call: TRBD2 (6 bases). V was pared by 5 bases and J by 2 bases, with 13 bases between. CDR1 is SEHNR, CDR2 FQNEAQ, per germline (reference sequence). The CDR3 totals 14 residues. The CDR3: CASSAGTSAYEQYF. The DNA of the CDR3 is TGTGCCAGCAGCGCAGGGACTTCCGCCTACGAGCAGTACTTC.

Points on this clone: A much larger clone sits a single nucleotide away, making a read error possible. The CDR3 DNA sequence: TGTGCCAGCAGTTACACCCCGCGGGAGCAGTTCTTC. Translated, it gives CASSYTPREQFF. The chain uses TRBV6-6 and TRBJ2-1; D call uncertain. The germline V and J ends were trimmed by 2 bases and 10 bases, with 9 bases remaining between them. This CDR3 region has 12 residues. Germline CDR1 and CDR2: MNHNY and SVGAGI (reference sequence).

There are a few counts of this clone. The rearrangement uses TRBV28 and TRBJ1-1; D uncertain. There are 11 residues in the CDR3. CDR1 is MDHEN and CDR2 is SYDVKM in the germline V gene. Trimming pared 6 bases from V and 0 bases from J, leaving 2 bases between. CDR3 DNA: TGTGCCAGCAGGCTGAACACTGAAGCTTTCTTT. This translates into CASRLNTEAFF.

The chain employs TRBV11-1 and TRBJ2-5, with TRBD1 as a possible D gene (6 bases). Germline-derived CDR1 and CDR2 are SGHAT and FQDESV (reference sequence). The CDR3 totals 16 residues. V dropped 4 bases and J dropped 1 base, with 16 bases sitting between them. CDR3 sequence reads: CASSYPSGGVQETQYF. The CDR3 DNA follows: TGTGCCAGCAGCTACCCGTCTGGGGGCGTCCAAGAGACCCAGTACTTC.

In the case of this clone: Mismatch with germline at one junction end may stem from a read error. The gene calls are TRBV30 and TRBJ1-2, with D possibly matching TRBD1 (5 bases). CDR3 length: 14 amino acids. Germline V gene lookup returns CDR1 GTSNPN and CDR2 SVGIG (reference sequence). The CDR3 bases are TGTGCCTGGAGTGACTCGGGGCAGGCCTATGGCTACGCCTTC. Protein: CAWSDSGQAYGYAF.

The chain links TRBV4-3 to TRBJ2-7, with 15 positions matching TRBD2. V trimming: 3 bases; J trimming: 7 bases; junction bases outside the gene matches: 7. The CDR3 is 16 amino acids. The germline V gene has CDR1 LGHNA and CDR2 YSLEER. The CDR3 region is CASSQGLAGGGWEQYF. The CDR3 coding sequence is TGCGCCAGCAGCCAGGGACTAGCGGGAGGCGGGTGGGAGCAGTACTTC.

J is TRBJ2-5 and V is TRBV6-4; no clear D gene. The CDR3 extends over 14 amino acids. Per germline, CDR1 MRHNA and CDR2 SNTAGT. V was shortened by 7 bases and J by 1 base, with 13 bases between the two germline ends. The CDR3: CASTGRAGQETQYF. The CDR3 DNA reads TGTGCCAGCACCGGTAGGGCAGGCCAAGAGACCCAGTACTTC.

CDR3 in amino acids: CASSLGDRWPYQETQYF. As DNA, the CDR3 is TGTGCCAGCAGCTTGGGGGATAGGTGGCCCTACCAAGAGACCCAGTACTTC. The gene calls are TRBV7-2 and TRBJ2-5, with D possibly called TRBD1 or TRBD2 (5 bases each). CDR3 length: 17 amino acids. The germline V gene has CDR1 SGHTA and CDR2 FQGNSA. Trimming removed 3 bases at V and 0 bases at J, with 17 bases between.

The gene calls are TRBV7-6 and TRBJ1-3, with TRBD1 as a possible D gene (6 bases). Germline V gives CDR1 SGHVS, CDR2 FNYEAQ. V was trimmed by 3 bases and J by 4 bases, leaving 16 bases between them. The CDR3 extends over 16 amino acids. CDR3 sequence reads: CASSFGGQGQGNTIYF. CDR3 sequence (DNA): TGTGCCAGCAGCTTTGGGGGGCAGGGCCAAGGAAACACCATATATTTT.

The chain has TRBV5-1 and TRBJ2-5, with 13 positions matching TRBD2. CDR3 size: 17 residues. The junction had 8 bases not matched to a gene; V was cut back by 2 bases and J by 4 bases. The germline V gene has CDR1 SGHRS and CDR2 YFSETQ. In DNA form, the CDR3 reads TGCGCCAGCAGCTTAGGACTAGCGGGAGTTGGGTCAGAGACCCAGTACTTC. It translates to CASSLGLAGVGSETQYF.

The chain employs TRBV28 and TRBJ2-3; D remains ambiguous. The CDR3 runs 14 residues. Germline assignment: CDR1 MDHEN and CDR2 SYDVKM. Trimming took off 1 base at V and 4 bases at J, with 9 bases between the two ends. CDR3 loop: CASSLSVGPDTQYF. The CDR3 DNA reads as TGTGCCAGCAGTTTATCTGTGGGTCCAGATACGCAGTATTTT. Together with reference TRBV28 and TRBJ2-3, the CDR3 gives the full variable domain: DVKVTQSSRYLVKRTGEKVFLECVQDMDHENMFWYRQDPGLGLRLIYFSYDVKMKEKGDIPEGYSVSREKKERFSLILESASTNQTSMYLCASSLSVGPDTQYFGPGTRLTVL.

The chain has TRBV7-9 and TRBJ2-2; D might be TRBD1 (6 bases). V was clipped by 5 bases and J by 5 bases, with 15 bases between them. CDR1 is SEHNR and CDR2 is FQNEAQ in the germline V gene (reference sequence). The CDR3 has 15 amino acids. CDR3 DNA: TGTGCCAGCAGCAGACAGGACCCGAGAACCGGGGAGCTGTTTTTT. Translating gives CASSRQDPRTGELFF.